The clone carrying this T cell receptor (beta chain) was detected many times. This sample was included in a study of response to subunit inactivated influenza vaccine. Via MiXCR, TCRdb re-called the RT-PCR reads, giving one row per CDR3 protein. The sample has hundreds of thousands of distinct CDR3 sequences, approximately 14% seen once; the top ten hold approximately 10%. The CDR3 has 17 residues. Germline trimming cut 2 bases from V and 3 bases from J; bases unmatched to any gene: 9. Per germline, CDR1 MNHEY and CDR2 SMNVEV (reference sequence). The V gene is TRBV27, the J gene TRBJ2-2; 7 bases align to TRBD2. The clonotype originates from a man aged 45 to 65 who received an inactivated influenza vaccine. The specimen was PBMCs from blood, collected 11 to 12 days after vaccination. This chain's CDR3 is CASSLIAGGSYTGELFF. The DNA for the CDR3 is TGTGCCAGCAGTTTAATCGCTGGCGGGAGTTACACCGGGGAGCTGTTTTTT.